Each of the 25 T cell receptor beta chains below was sequenced from the same sample in a study of T cell changes during pregnancy in multiple sclerosis (dated by TCRdb to the late 2010s). Libraries were made using the immunoSEQ multiplex PCR assay. Sourced from immuneACCESS, this table was stored by TCRdb with only in-frame sequences that have V and J called. A share of the clones is absent; for the studies checked, an unresolved V gene accounts for under half, and the remainder has no known explanation. In this sample the table shows tens of thousands of clones, more than 85% of which occur a single time. The ten largest account for around 1% of the sample. The starting material was peripheral blood, obtained before pregnancy. These TCRs come from a female donor with multiple sclerosis, enrolled in a pregnancy study.

The chain recombines TRBV5-1 with TRBJ2-3; TRBD1 matches 9 bases. The junction had 4 bases not matched to a gene; V was cut back by 0 bases and J by 5 bases. CDR3 length equals 15 residues. Germline CDR1 and CDR2: SGHRS and YFSETQ. In DNA form, the CDR3 reads TGCGCCAGCAGCTTGGGGGACAGGGCTGGAGATACGCAGTATTTT. Protein: CASSLGDRAGDTQYF.

The chain links TRBV2 to TRBJ1-1, with D perhaps TRBD1 (6 bases). V shed 6 bases and J shed 1 base, with 15 bases lying between them. The CDR3 length is 15 residues. Germline CDR1 and CDR2: SNHLY and FYNNEI. In nucleotides, the CDR3 is TGTGCCAGCAGAGCCTCGGGACACCCGAACACTGAAGCTTTCTTT. Amino acids: CASRASGHPNTEAFF.

The genes are TRBV9 and TRBJ2-1; 9 bases agree with TRBD2. This CDR3 is 15 amino acids long. The junction had 0 bases not matched to a gene; V was cut back by 0 bases and J by 2 bases. Germline V lookup: CDR1 SGDLS, CDR2 YYNGEE. The CDR3 reads CASSVVAGAYNEQFF. The CDR3 DNA is TGTGCCAGCAGCGTAGTAGCGGGGGCCTACAATGAGCAGTTCTTC.

DNA for the CDR3: TGTGCCAGCAGCACCGGGACTAGCGGTTACAATGAGCAGTTCTTC. Protein product: CASSTGTSGYNEQFF. The V gene is TRBV7-9, the J gene TRBJ2-1; 11 bases match TRBD2. The trim removed 5 bases at V and 4 bases at J, leaving 4 bases unmatched. Germline V CDR1 and CDR2: SEHNR, FQNEAQ (reference sequence). The length of the CDR3 is 15 residues.

The chain employs TRBV5-1 and TRBJ2-1; a possible D gene is TRBD1 (6 bases). This CDR3 contains 16 residues. V was clipped by 5 bases and J by 4 bases, with 19 bases between them. Per the germline V gene, CDR1 is SGHRS and CDR2 is YFSETQ. CDR3 DNA: TGCGCCAGCAGACACAGGGTTACAAGCTTTTACAATGAGCAGTTCTTC. Amino acid sequence: CASRHRVTSFYNEQFF. The whole variable domain, filled in from reference TRBV5-1 and TRBJ2-1, reads KAGVTQTPRYLIKTRGQQVTLSCSPISGHRSVSWYQQTPGQGLQFLFEYFSETQRNKGNFPGRFSGRQFSNSRSEMNVSTLELGDSALYLCASRHRVTSFYNEQFFGPGTRLTVL.

The rearrangement links TRBV29-1 to TRBJ1-4; D is possibly TRBD1 (5 bases). Germline assignment: CDR1 SQVTM and CDR2 ANQGSEA. Between the trimmed V and J ends, which lost 4 bases and 5 bases, there was a span of 11 bases. The CDR3 contains 13 residues. CDR3 nucleotides: TGCAGCGTTGGGGGGGGGACCAATGAAAAACTGTTTTTT. Protein sequence: CSVGGGTNEKLFF.

The genes are TRBV7-6 and TRBJ1-4; 10 nucleotides agree with TRBD1. The CDR3 totals 19 residues. After removal of 5 bases from V and 2 bases from J, the junction contained 14 bases not matched to a gene. Germline values: CDR1 SGHVS, CDR2 FNYEAQ. The CDR3 spells CASSALGQGYRVTNEKLFF. As DNA, the CDR3 is TGTGCCAGCAGCGCCCTGGGACAGGGGTATAGGGTGACTAATGAAAAACTGTTTTTT.

V and J are TRBV14 and TRBJ2-1; D uncertain. Germline CDR1 and CDR2: SGHDN and FVKESK. The V gene lost 1 base and the J gene lost 5 bases, with 6 bases spanning the gap. This CDR3 is built from 13 residues. The CDR3 loop is CASSQVADNEQFF. The CDR3, as DNA: TGTGCCAGCAGCCAAGTGGCAGACAATGAGCAGTTCTTC.

The chain carries TRBV25-1 and TRBJ2-7; 7 nucleotides agree with TRBD1. The CDR3 length is 15 residues. Germline-derived CDR1 and CDR2 are MGHDK and SYGVNS. After removal of 7 bases from V and 3 bases from J, the junction contained 12 bases not matched to a gene. The CDR3 nucleotides are TGTGCCAGCACGACTTCGACAGGGTTTGACTACGAGCAGTACTTC. This gives the protein CASTTSTGFDYEQYF.

This chain uses TRBV5-1 with TRBJ1-4; the D is unclear. Trimming left V 0 bases short and J 0 bases short, with 9 bases between. This CDR3 comprises 16 residues. The germline CDR1 and CDR2 sequences are SGHRS and YFSETQ. CDR3: CASSLVSDTTNEKLFF. The CDR3 bases are TGCGCCAGCAGCTTGGTGTCAGATACAACTAATGAAAAACTGTTTTTT.

The CDR3 reads CASSSQSGPRETQYF. CDR3 nucleotide sequence: TGTGCCAGCAGCTCCCAAAGCGGGCCCCGGGAGACCCAGTACTTC. The V and J genes are TRBV11-2 and TRBJ2-5; D is perhaps TRBD2 (6 bases). The CDR3 has 15 amino acids. Germline V gene sequence: CDR1 SGHAT, CDR2 FQNNGV. V lost 4 bases to trimming and J lost 5 bases, with 17 bases between them.

The V gene is TRBV10-3, the J gene TRBJ1-3; D unclear. CDR3 length equals 12 residues. Germline CDR1 ENHRY, CDR2 SYGVKD. With 6 bases removed from V and 0 bases from J, the gap between germline ends came to 3 bases. The CDR3 DNA is TGTGCCATCAGCTCCTCTGGAAACACCATATATTTT. Amino acid sequence: CAISSSGNTIYF.

The table lists this clone with a count of one. The chain links TRBV7-9 to TRBJ2-5; 11 nucleotides line up with TRBD2. From germline, CDR1 is SEHNR and CDR2 FQNEAQ (reference sequence). This CDR3 is 16 amino acids long. The V and J ends lost 5 bases and 5 bases, in that order; junction bases with no gene match: 10. Written as DNA, the CDR3 is TGTGCCAGCAGCCCCATTAGCGGGAGGGCCAGCGAGACCCAGTACTTC. It specifies CASSPISGRASETQYF.

The chain uses TRBV10-3 and TRBJ2-2, with 13 bases fitting TRBD2. The CDR3 runs to 18 residues. V lost 6 bases and J lost 5; bases outside the gene matches: 12. CDR1 is ENHRY, CDR2 SYGVKD, per germline. As DNA, the CDR3 is TGTGCCATCAGACTTGGACTAGCGGGAGAAGGAGAAACCGGGGAGCTGTTTTTT. This sequence encodes CAIRLGLAGEGETGELFF.

This clone has just one count. V usage is TRBV9 and J usage is TRBJ2-1, with 9 bases fitting TRBD2. The CDR3 spans 14 residues. With V trimmed by 5 bases and J by 4 bases, 4 bases remained unmatched. In germline, CDR1 is SGDLS, CDR2 YYNGEE. The CDR3 DNA reads as TGTGCCAGCAGTCGGGCGGGAGGGTACAATGAGCAGTTCTTC. Translation: CASSRAGGYNEQFF. Filled out from reference TRBV9 and TRBJ2-1, the complete variable domain reads DSGVTQTPKHLITATGQRVTLRCSPRSGDLSVYWYQQSLDQGLQFLIQYYNGEERAKGNILERFSAQQFPDLHSELNLSSLELGDSALYFCASSRAGGYNEQFFGPGTRLTVL.

With respect to this clone: Other DNA sequences within the sample encode an identical CDR3. The chain couples TRBV28 to TRBJ2-7; TRBD1 matches at 10 bases. The CDR3 spans 15 residues. Per germline, CDR1 MDHEN and CDR2 SYDVKM. V was pared by 6 bases and J by 2 bases, with 7 bases of the junction left unmatched. CDR3 protein: CASSPPGQGTYEQYF. DNA of the CDR3: TGTGCCAGCAGCCCCCCGGGACAGGGGACCTACGAGCAGTACTTC.

This clone has just one count. This rearrangement joins TRBV10-3 to TRBJ1-2, with D uncertain. Trimming pared 0 bases from V and 7 bases from J, leaving 6 bases between. Per germline, CDR1 ENHRY and CDR2 SYGVKD. This CDR3 region has 12 residues. The CDR3 sequence: CAISESEGGYTF. The CDR3 DNA is TGTGCCATCAGTGAGTCGGAGGGTGGCTACACCTTC.

This clone is a singleton in its sample. The chain links TRBV19 to TRBJ1-4; D ambiguous. CDR1 LNHDA and CDR2 SQIVND come from the germline V gene (reference sequence). The CDR3 consists of 13 residues. Trimming removed 10 bases at V and 4 bases at J, with 13 bases between. CDR3 residues: CAISGRNNEKLFF. The CDR3 DNA reads TGTGCCATCAGCGGACGAAATAATGAAAAACTGTTTTTT. The variable domain in full, completed from reference TRBV19 and TRBJ1-4, reads DGGITQSPKYLFRKEGQNVTLSCEQNLNHDAMYWYRQDPGQGLRLIYYSQIVNDFQKGDIAEGYSVSREKKESFPLTVTSAQKNPTAFYLCAISGRNNEKLFFGSGTQLSVL.

The chain joins TRBV7-3 to TRBJ2-2; D ambiguous. Per germline, CDR1 SGHTA and CDR2 FQGTGA. The CDR3 has 12 amino acids. Trimming took off 0 bases at V and 6 bases at J, with 2 bases between the two ends. CDR3 sequence reads: CASSLTAGELFF. The DNA for the CDR3 is TGTGCCAGCAGCTTAACCGCCGGGGAGCTGTTTTTT.

This rearrangement joins TRBV7-6 to TRBJ2-7; 12 bases fit TRBD1. The CDR3 extends over 16 amino acids. V gave up 5 bases and J gave up 4 bases; unmatched junction bases: 9. Germline V gene data show CDR1 as SGHVS and CDR2 as FNYEAQ. The CDR3 DNA sequence: TGTGCCAGCAGCCATCCACCGGGACAGGGGGCTTACGAGCAGTACTTC. Protein sequence: CASSHPPGQGAYEQYF.

The chain recombines TRBV4-1 with TRBJ2-1; 9 bases match TRBD2. There are 12 residues in the CDR3. Germline V CDR1 and CDR2: MGHRA, YSYEKL. V shed 5 bases and J 9 bases; nucleotides not matched to a gene: 2. The CDR3 sequence: CASSAGGREQFF. CDR3 DNA sequence: TGCGCCAGCAGCGCGGGGGGGCGTGAGCAGTTCTTC.

The chain has TRBV10-3 and TRBJ2-1; D remains ambiguous. The CDR3 sequence is 13 residues long. Trimming cost V 7 bases and J 6 bases, with 13 bases left between them. CDR1 and CDR2 from the germline V gene are ENHRY and SYGVKD. CDR3 loop: CAINSLERNEQFF. The CDR3 DNA is TGTGCCATCAACAGTCTGGAACGCAATGAGCAGTTCTTC.

This chain joins TRBV7-2 and TRBJ1-5, with D unclear. V gave up 1 base and J gave up 1 base, with 11 bases separating them. CDR1 and CDR2 from the germline V gene are SGHTA and FQGNSA. This CDR3 has 16 amino acids. CDR3: CASSLVAGISNQPQHF. CDR3 bases: TGTGCCAGCAGCTTAGTGGCGGGGATAAGCAATCAGCCCCAGCATTTT.

The J gene is TRBJ2-2, the V gene TRBV7-2; the D gene is possibly TRBD1 (5 bases). V gave up 5 bases and J gave up 0 bases, with 13 bases separating them. Germline CDR1 reads SGHTA; CDR2 reads FQGNSA. CDR3 length equals 16 residues. The CDR3 here is CASSPQGFANTGELFF. In nucleotides, the CDR3 is TGTGCCAGCAGCCCGCAGGGTTTCGCGAACACCGGGGAGCTGTTTTTT.

The rearrangement links TRBV27 to TRBJ1-5, with D possibly matching TRBD1 (5 bases). V was clipped by 5 bases and J by 0 bases, with 14 bases between them. Germline CDR1 MNHEY, CDR2 SMNVEV (reference sequence). CDR3 length: 16 amino acids. CDR3 in DNA: TGTGCCAGCAGTCCTCGACAGACCTCTAGCAATCAGCCCCAGCATTTT. Amino acids: CASSPRQTSSNQPQHF.